Presented here are 22 T cell receptor beta chains from one specimen sequenced in a study of blood T cells in healthy people across ages. It was with a sample-barcoded 5' primer and a J-beta primer mix that a second PCR of roughly 7 to 12 cycles was run. TCRdb itself ran the 5' RACE reads through MiXCR, one entry per CDR3 protein. The sample lists about 940,000 distinct CDR3 sequences; 40% to 60% were seen once. The sample comprised blood. These receptors originate from a man aged 30-40 years in good health.

This chain uses TRBV27 with TRBJ2-3, with 12 bases matching TRBD2. Germline values: CDR1 MNHEY, CDR2 SMNVEV (reference sequence). The ends lost 4 bases at V and 3 bases at J; junction bases unmatched: 5. This CDR3 spans 16 amino acids. CDR3: CASSSSGGAMTDTQYF. CDR3 in DNA: TGTGCCAGCAGTTCTAGCGGGGGGGCGATGACAGATACGCAGTATTTT.

This clonotype was counted a few times. This chain joins TRBV7-2 and TRBJ2-6; D is uncertain. This CDR3 is built from 15 residues. V gave up 5 bases and J gave up 0 bases, with 8 bases separating them. Per the germline V gene, CDR1 is SGHTA and CDR2 is FQGNSA. CDR3 sequence: CASSLPNSGANVLTF. DNA for the CDR3: TGTGCCAGCAGCCTTCCCAACTCTGGGGCCAACGTCCTGACTTTC.

The DNA for the CDR3 is TGTGCCAGCAGCGTACAGCGCGGGGCAAGGTTCTTC. Protein product: CASSVQRGARFF. The J gene is TRBJ2-1, the V gene TRBV4-2, with a weak D call TRBD2 (6 bases). This CDR3 contains 12 residues. Trimming shortened V by 5 bases and J by 15 bases, and 17 bases separated the two germline ends. CDR1 is LGHNA and CDR2 is YNFKEQ in the germline V gene.

The chain joins TRBV5-1 to TRBJ2-1; 13 nucleotides line up with TRBD2. Looked up from germline, CDR1 is SGHRS and CDR2 is YFSETQ. The CDR3 consists of 19 residues. V shed 3 bases and J 0 bases; nucleotides not matched to a gene: 9. The DNA for the CDR3 is TGCGCCAGCAGCTCCCCGACTAGCGGGGGGCCAAGCTCCTACAATGAGCAGTTCTTC. The encoded protein is CASSSPTSGGPSSYNEQFF.

This chain connects TRBV12-3 or TRBV12-4 to TRBJ2-1; 7 positions match TRBD2. This CDR3 is 15 amino acids long. Trimming at V came to 7 bases and at J to 6 bases, leaving 12 bases not matched to a gene. CDR3 bases: TGTGCCAGCACCCTGGGTGGGGGGGTAGGCAATGAGCAGTTCTTC. Protein sequence: CASTLGGGVGNEQFF.

V gene TRBV7-6 combines with J gene TRBJ1-6; 7 bases line up with TRBD1. This CDR3 region has 14 residues. V lost 8 bases and J lost 7; bases outside the gene matches: 8. Looked up from germline, CDR1 is SGHVS and CDR2 is FNYEAQ. The CDR3 coding sequence is TGTGCCAGCCGACGAGGACAGGAAAATTCACCCCTCCACTTT. It encodes CASRRGQENSPLHF.

This clonotype occurred many times. The rearrangement links TRBV7-2 to TRBJ2-1, with D possibly TRBD1 on 6 matching bases. The CDR3 extends over 14 amino acids. V lost 5 bases, J lost 6 bases, and 14 bases lay in between. Germline loops: CDR1 SGHTA, CDR2 FQGNSA. The CDR3 sequence: CASSPNTGRNEQFF. The CDR3 coding sequence is TGTGCCAGCAGCCCTAATACAGGGCGCAATGAGCAGTTCTTC.

On this clonotype: This may be a read error: a much more frequent sequence differs by one nucleotide. The chain combines TRBV15 with TRBJ2-2; possible D gene TRBD2, 5 bases. Germline V gene data show CDR1 as LNHNV and CDR2 as YYDKDF (reference sequence). This CDR3 comprises 15 residues. This chain's CDR3 is CATSRAVGYAGKLFF. CDR3 in DNA: TGTGCCACCAGCAGAGCGGTAGGGTATGCCGGGAAGCTGTTTTTT.

This chain joins TRBV7-2 and TRBJ2-3, with a possible D match to TRBD2 (6 bases). V lost 9 bases, J lost 4 bases, and 20 bases lay in between. CDR3 length: 15 residues. CDR1 and CDR2 (germline): SGHTA, FQGNSA. CDR3 residues: CASSMGLPDADTQYF. DNA for the CDR3: TGTGCCAGTAGCATGGGACTTCCCGACGCAGATACGCAGTATTTT.

The table lists this clonotype with a count of one. J is TRBJ1-1 and V is TRBV7-8; 9 bases align to TRBD1. The V gene's germline CDR1 is SGHVS and CDR2 FQNEAQ. The CDR3 consists of 14 residues. V lost 3 bases and J lost 6; bases outside the gene matches: 5. In nucleotides, the CDR3 is TGTGCCAGCAGCTTTACAGGGGGCGCCCCTGAAGCTTTCTTT. This codes for CASSFTGGAPEAFF. The variable domain in full, with the rest retrieved from reference TRBV7-8 and TRBJ1-1, is GAGVSQSPRYKVAKRGQDVALRCDPISGHVSLFWYQQALGQGPEFLTYFQNEAQLDKSGLPSDRFFAERPEGSVSTLKIQRTQQEDSAVYLCASSFTGGAPEAFFGQGTRLTVV.

This clonotype was counted a few times. The rearrangement uses TRBV27 and TRBJ1-1; 9 bases match TRBD1. This CDR3 is 11 amino acids long. The ends lost 10 bases at V and 7 bases at J; junction bases unmatched: 4. CDR1 and CDR2 (germline): MNHEY, SMNVEV (reference sequence). The chain's CDR3 is CATLTGGEAFF. For the CDR3, the DNA is TGTGCCACCTTGACAGGGGGTGAAGCTTTCTTT.

This clonotype has just a few counts. The chain couples TRBV9 to TRBJ1-1; tentatively, D is TRBD1 (6 bases). The CDR3 has 15 residues. Deletions cut 4 bases from V and 1 base from J, with 14 bases between. Germline V gene lookup returns CDR1 SGDLS and CDR2 YYNGEE. CDR3 sequence reads: CASSPPGTQNTEAFF. As DNA, the CDR3 is TGTGCCAGCAGCCCTCCCGGGACACAGAACACTGAAGCTTTCTTT.

This clonotype was seen more than once but under ten times. The chain combines TRBV14 with TRBJ2-4, with TRBD1 identical over 10 bases. The CDR3 has 16 amino acids. From germline, CDR1 is SGHDN and CDR2 FVKESK. After removal of 0 bases from V and 3 bases from J, the junction contained 2 bases not matched to a gene. Here the CDR3 DNA reads TGTGCCAGCAGCCAAGAAGGACAGGGGGTCAAAAACATTCAGTACTTC. This gives the protein CASSQEGQGVKNIQYF.

At least ten counts were recorded for this clonotype. The CDR3 sequence: CSVEARLVSPYNEQFF. CDR3 coding DNA: TGCAGCGTTGAAGCACGACTAGTTTCCCCCTACAATGAGCAGTTCTTC. This sequence joins TRBV29-1 and TRBJ2-1, with a possible D match to TRBD2 (6 bases). Trimming left V 1 base short and J 2 bases short, with 15 bases between. The germline gives CDR1 SQVTM, CDR2 ANQGSEA. The CDR3 is 16 residues long.

The rearrangement links TRBV29-1 to TRBJ1-2; TRBD1 is a possible D gene (5 bases). The germline CDR1 and CDR2 sequences are SQVTM and ANQGSEA. V gave up 1 base and J gave up 0 bases, with 6 bases separating them. The CDR3 is made up of 13 amino acids. DNA of the CDR3: TGCAGCGTTGAAGCGGGGGCTAACTATGGCTACACCTTC. Translated, it gives CSVEAGANYGYTF.

The genes are TRBV7-9 and TRBJ2-1; possibly TRBD2 for D (6 bases). CDR1 is SEHNR, CDR2 FQNEAQ, per germline (reference sequence). The V and J ends lost 4 bases and 7 bases respectively, with 23 bases between them. The CDR3 runs to 17 residues. The CDR3 nucleotides are TGTGCCAGCAGCTCCCTCTCCGCAGGGACTGGGCTGAATGAGCAGTTCTTC. Residues: CASSSLSAGTGLNEQFF.

CDR3 DNA sequence: TGTGCCAGCACATCAGCCGGGACTAGCGGGGGTAGCTCCTACAATGAGCAGTTCTTC. Translated: CASTSAGTSGGSSYNEQFF. The chain is built from TRBV9 and TRBJ2-1; 14 bases map to TRBD2. V gave up 6 bases and J gave up 0 bases; unmatched junction bases: 11. The CDR3 runs to 19 residues. Looked up from germline, CDR1 is SGDLS and CDR2 is YYNGEE.

V gene TRBV6-5 combines with J gene TRBJ1-1, with 10 bases matching TRBD1. This CDR3 region has 15 residues. V was pared by 10 bases and J by 3 bases, with 11 bases of the junction left unmatched. CDR1 and CDR2 (germline): MNHEY, SVGAGI. This chain's CDR3 is CATALSGTGDTEAFF. Written as DNA, the CDR3 is TGTGCCACCGCGCTGAGTGGGACAGGGGACACTGAAGCTTTCTTT.

This clonotype was picked up a small number of times. V and J are TRBV20-1 and TRBJ2-5, with 10 bases that match TRBD2. This CDR3 is 18 amino acids long. V gave up 0 bases and J gave up 6 bases; unmatched junction bases: 16. Germline V gene data show CDR1 as DFQATT and CDR2 as SNEGSKA (reference sequence). The CDR3 DNA reads TGCAGTGCTAGAGATCTAGGGACAGCGGGGGGGCAAATGAAGACCCAGTACTTC. Its protein product is CSARDLGTAGGQMKTQYF.

CDR3 coding DNA: TGTGCCAGCAGCCAGACAGGGGAAAACATTCAGTACTTC. Residues: CASSQTGENIQYF. This rearrangement joins TRBV7-9 to TRBJ2-4; 8 nucleotides agree with TRBD1. V lost 5 bases to trimming and J lost 5 bases; unmatched junction nucleotides: 2. CDR1 is SEHNR, CDR2 FQNEAQ, per germline (reference sequence). The CDR3 covers 13 residues. Using reference TRBV7-9 and TRBJ2-4 for the parts outside the CDR3, the full variable domain is DTGVSQNPRHKITKRGQNVTFRCDPISEHNRLYWYRQTLGQGPEFLTYFQNEAQLEKSRLLSDRFSAERPKGSFSTLEIQRTEQGDSAMYLCASSQTGENIQYFGAGTRLSVL.

V is TRBV14 and J is TRBJ2-7; TRBD2 is a possible D gene (5 bases). Per the germline V gene, CDR1 is SGHDN and CDR2 is FVKESK. The V end was cut by 4 bases, the J end by 7 bases, with 17 bases between. The CDR3 is made up of 14 amino acids. CDR3 sequence reads: CASSRLVDPGEQYF. The CDR3, as DNA: TGTGCCAGCAGCCGCCTCGTGGACCCGGGGGAGCAGTACTTC.

This chain joins TRBV29-1 and TRBJ2-2, with TRBD1 matching over 12 bases. The CDR3 is 15 residues long. Trimming took 5 bases from V and 7 from J; bases not matched to a gene: 8. Germline V gene lookup returns CDR1 SQVTM and CDR2 ANQGSEA. CDR3 in amino acids: CSVTRGTGGGGELFF. The DNA for the CDR3 is TGCAGCGTTACTCGCGGGACAGGGGGCGGCGGGGAGCTGTTTTTT.